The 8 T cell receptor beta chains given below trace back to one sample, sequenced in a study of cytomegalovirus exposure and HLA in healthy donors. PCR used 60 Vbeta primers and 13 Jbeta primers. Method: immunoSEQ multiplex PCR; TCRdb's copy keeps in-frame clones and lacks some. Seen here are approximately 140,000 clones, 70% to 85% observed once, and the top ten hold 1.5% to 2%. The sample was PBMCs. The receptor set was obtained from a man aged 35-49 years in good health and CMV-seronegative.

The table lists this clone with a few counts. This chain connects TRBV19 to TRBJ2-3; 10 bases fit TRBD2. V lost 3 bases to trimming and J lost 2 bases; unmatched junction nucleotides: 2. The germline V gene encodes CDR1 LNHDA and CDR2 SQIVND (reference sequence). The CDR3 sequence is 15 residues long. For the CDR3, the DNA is TGTGCCAGTAGTATCGGGACTAGCGTCACAGATACGCAGTATTTT. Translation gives CASSIGTSVTDTQYF. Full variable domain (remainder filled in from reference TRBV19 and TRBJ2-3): DGGITQSPKYLFRKEGQNVTLSCEQNLNHDAMYWYRQDPGQGLRLIYYSQIVNDFQKGDIAEGYSVSREKKESFPLTVTSAQKNPTAFYLCASSIGTSVTDTQYFGPGTRLTVL.

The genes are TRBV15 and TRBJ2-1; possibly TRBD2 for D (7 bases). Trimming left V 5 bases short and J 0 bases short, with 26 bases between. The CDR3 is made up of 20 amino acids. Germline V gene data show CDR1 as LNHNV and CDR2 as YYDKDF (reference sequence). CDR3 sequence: CATSPGGSLAEGGSYNEQFF. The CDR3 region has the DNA TGTGCCACCAGCCCCGGGGGAAGCCTAGCGGAAGGGGGCTCCTACAATGAGCAGTTCTTC.

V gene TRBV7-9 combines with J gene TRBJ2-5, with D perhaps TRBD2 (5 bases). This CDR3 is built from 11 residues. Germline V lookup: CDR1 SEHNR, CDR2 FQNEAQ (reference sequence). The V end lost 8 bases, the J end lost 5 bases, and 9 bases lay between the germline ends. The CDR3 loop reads CASSRGETQYF. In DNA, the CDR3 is TGTGCCAGCTCGCGCGGGGAGACCCAGTACTTC.

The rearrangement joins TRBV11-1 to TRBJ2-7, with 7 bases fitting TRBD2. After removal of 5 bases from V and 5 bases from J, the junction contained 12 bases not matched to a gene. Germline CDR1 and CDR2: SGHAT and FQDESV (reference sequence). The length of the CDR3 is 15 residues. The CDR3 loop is CASSNVAGGEDEQYF. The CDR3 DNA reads TGTGCCAGCAGCAATGTGGCTGGGGGGGAGGACGAGCAGTACTTC.

For the CDR3, the DNA is TGTGCCAGCAGCAAGAGAGGTTTCAACAATGAGCAGTTCTTC. This gives the protein CASSKRGFNNEQFF. The rearrangement uses TRBV5-6 and TRBJ2-1; D gene ambiguous. V was pared by 4 bases and J by 5 bases, with 13 bases between. There are 14 residues in the CDR3. Germline CDR1 is SGHDT and CDR2 is YYEEEE.

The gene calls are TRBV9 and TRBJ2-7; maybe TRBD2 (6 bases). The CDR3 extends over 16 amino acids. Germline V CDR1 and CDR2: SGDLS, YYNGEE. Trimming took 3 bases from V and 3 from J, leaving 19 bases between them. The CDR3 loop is CASSGPLSEGSYEQYF. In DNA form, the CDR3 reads TGTGCCAGCAGCGGCCCACTTTCGGAGGGGAGCTACGAGCAGTACTTC.

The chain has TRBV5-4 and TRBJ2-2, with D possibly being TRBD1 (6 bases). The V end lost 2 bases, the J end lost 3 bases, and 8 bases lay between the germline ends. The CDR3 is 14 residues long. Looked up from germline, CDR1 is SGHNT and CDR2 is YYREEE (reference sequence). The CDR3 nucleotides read TGTGCCAGCAGCTTTTCAGGGGACACCGGGGAGCTGTTTTTT. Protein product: CASSFSGDTGELFF.

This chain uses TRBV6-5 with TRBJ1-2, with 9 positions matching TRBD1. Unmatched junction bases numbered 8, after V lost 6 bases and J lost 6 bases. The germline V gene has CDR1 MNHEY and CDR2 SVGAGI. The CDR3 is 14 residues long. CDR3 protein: CASRYRDREHGYTF. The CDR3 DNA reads TGTGCCAGCAGGTACCGGGACAGGGAGCATGGCTACACCTTC.